The present TCR beta chain was sequenced within a study of blood T cell repertoires in COVID-19. Per the original data handling: Amplification from reference gene primers served as the basis for estimated nucleated cell counts. Generated by immunoSEQ multiplex PCR, the TCRdb table keeps only in-frame clones and is missing some. That table is the source of V, J and clone size, and D and trimming were worked out from the DNA. The sample consists of about 150,000 clones, around 84% of them appearing once. Participant ages covered about 18 to 89 years across about 25 US areas. Clinical histories supplied by participants themselves formed the basis of cohort assignment. The clonotype originates from a woman between 45 and 60 years old who had been exposed to COVID-19. The sequenced material came from PBMCs or T cells enriched from blood (not recorded which).

The CDR3 here is CASSSARSEKLFF. CDR3 in DNA: TGCGCCAGCAGCTCGGCCCGGAGTGAAAAACTGTTTTTT. The chain links TRBV5-1 to TRBJ1-4; D is undetermined. The germline V gene encodes CDR1 SGHRS and CDR2 YFSETQ. This CDR3 has 13 amino acids. Trimming pared 3 bases from V and 7 bases from J, leaving 10 bases between.